These 6 T cell receptor beta chains originate from one sample sequenced in a study of blood T cell repertoires in COVID-19. The assay was immunoSEQ multiplex PCR, and TCRdb's table has in-frame clones only and misses some. The sample includes 450,000 to 500,000 clones, less than 90% of them seen just once. The specimen was PBMCs or T cells enriched from blood (not recorded which). The receptors here all came from a woman aged 60-75 years who had recovered from COVID-19.

J is TRBJ2-4 and V is TRBV2; TRBD2 agrees at 14 bases. V lost 4 bases, J lost 5 bases, and 1 base stayed unmatched. Germline V lookup: CDR1 SNHLY, CDR2 FYNNEI. The CDR3 loop spans 15 amino acids. The CDR3 sequence: CASSGGLAGENIQYF. In DNA, the CDR3 is TGTGCCAGCAGTGGGGGACTAGCGGGGGAAAACATTCAGTACTTC.

The sample holds one count of this clone. The V and J genes are TRBV2 and TRBJ1-5; 7 bases match TRBD1. V was clipped by 6 bases and J by 4 bases; unmatched bases: 6. The CDR3 extends over 14 amino acids. Germline values: CDR1 SNHLY, CDR2 FYNNEI. The CDR3 DNA follows: TGTGCCAGCAGCTCCGGGACAGCTAATCAGCCCCAGCATTTT. It encodes CASSSGTANQPQHF.

The rearrangement links TRBV7-9 to TRBJ1-6; 8 bases match TRBD1. CDR3 length: 15 residues. The V gene end was trimmed by 6 bases and the J gene end by 6 bases; junction bases not matched to a gene: 7. Germline loops: CDR1 SEHNR, CDR2 FQNEAQ (reference sequence). CDR3 nucleotide sequence: TGTGCCAGCAGAAGCAAACAGGGGGGTAATTCACCCCTCCACTTT. It translates to CASRSKQGGNSPLHF.

V usage is TRBV3-1 (or the pseudogene TRBV3-2) and J usage is TRBJ1-4; no definite D call. Trimming stripped 4 bases from V and 7 bases from J, with 10 bases between. The length of the CDR3 is 13 residues. Germline V CDR1 and CDR2: LGHDT, YNNKEL (reference sequence). The CDR3, as DNA: TGTGCCAGCAGCCTTCTACGGGGTGAAAAACTGTTTTTT. Protein product: CASSLLRGEKLFF.

This chain uses TRBV11-2 with TRBJ1-1; no reliable D call. The germline CDR1 and CDR2 sequences are SGHAT and FQNNGV. V lost 1 base and J 1 base, leaving 16 bases between the germline ends. This CDR3 region has 17 residues. CDR3 in amino acids: CASSLGEAVLTNTEAFF. The CDR3 nucleotides are TGTGCCAGCAGCTTAGGGGAGGCCGTCCTTACGAACACTGAAGCTTTCTTT.

This chain links TRBV1 with TRBJ2-7; TRBD1, as called in the table, went unchecked against the DNA. TRBV1 is listed as a pseudogene. This CDR3 comprises 14 residues. The DNA for the CDR3 is TGCACCAGACCCGGGACAGGGGGCTTCCACGAGCAGTACGTC. Its translation: CTRPGTGGFHEQYV.